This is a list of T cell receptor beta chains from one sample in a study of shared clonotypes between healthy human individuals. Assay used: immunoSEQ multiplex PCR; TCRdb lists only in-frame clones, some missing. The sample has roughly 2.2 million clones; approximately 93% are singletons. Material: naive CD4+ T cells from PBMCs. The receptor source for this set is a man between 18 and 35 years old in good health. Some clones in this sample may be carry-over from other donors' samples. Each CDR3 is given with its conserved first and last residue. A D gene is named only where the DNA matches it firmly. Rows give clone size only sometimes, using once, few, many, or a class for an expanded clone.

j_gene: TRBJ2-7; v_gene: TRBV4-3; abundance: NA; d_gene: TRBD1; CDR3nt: TGCGCCAGCAGCCAAAGGACAGGCTCCTACGAGCAGTACTTC; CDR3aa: CASSQRTGSYEQYF
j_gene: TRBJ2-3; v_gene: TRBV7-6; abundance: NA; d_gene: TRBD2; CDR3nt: TGTGCCACCGGGACTAGAAGGGGAGATACGCAGTATTTT; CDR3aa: CATGTRRGDTQYF
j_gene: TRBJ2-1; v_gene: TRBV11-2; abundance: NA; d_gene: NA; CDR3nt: TGTGCCAGCAGCTCCAGACAGGCGAATGAGCAGTTCTTC; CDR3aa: CASSSRQANEQFF
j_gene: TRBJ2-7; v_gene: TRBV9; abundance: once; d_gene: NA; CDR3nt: TGTGCCAGCAGCGTAGCTAACGGGTACGAGCAGTACTTC; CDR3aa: CASSVANGYEQYF
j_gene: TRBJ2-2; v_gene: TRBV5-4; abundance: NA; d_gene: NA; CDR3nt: TGTGCCAGCAGCTTGCCTAGCCTAACCGGGGAGCTGTTTTTT; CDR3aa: CASSLPSLTGELFF
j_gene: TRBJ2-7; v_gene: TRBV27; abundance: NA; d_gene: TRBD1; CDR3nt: TGTGCCAGCAGTTTATTGGGGGGTGTGGGACAGGGCTCCTACGAGCAGTACTTC; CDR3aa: CASSLLGGVGQGSYEQYF
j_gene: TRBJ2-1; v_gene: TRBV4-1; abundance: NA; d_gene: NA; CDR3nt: TGCGCCAGCAGCCTTACGGGCCTTTGGGAGCAGTTCTTC; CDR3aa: CASSLTGLWEQFF
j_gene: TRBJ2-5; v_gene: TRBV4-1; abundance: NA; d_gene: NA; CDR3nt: TGCGCCAGCAGCCGTAGGACCCGGGGAAGGCAAGAGACCCAGTACTTC; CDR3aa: CASSRRTRGRQETQYF
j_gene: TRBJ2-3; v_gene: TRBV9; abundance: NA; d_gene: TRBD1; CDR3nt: TGTGCCAGCAGCGTAGGGACAGGGGGCCAAGATACGCAGTATTTT; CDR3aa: CASSVGTGGQDTQYF
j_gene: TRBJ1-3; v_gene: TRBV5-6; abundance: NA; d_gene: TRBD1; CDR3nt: TGTGCCAGCAGCTTAGATCCGGGACAGGGGAACACCATATATTTT; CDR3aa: CASSLDPGQGNTIYF
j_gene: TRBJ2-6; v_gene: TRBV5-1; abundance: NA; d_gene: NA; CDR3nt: TGCGCCAGCAGCCCGACGGGGTTCTCTGGGGCCAACGTCCTGACTTTC; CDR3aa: CASSPTGFSGANVLTF
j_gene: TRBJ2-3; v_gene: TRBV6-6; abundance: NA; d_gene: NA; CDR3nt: TGTGCCAGCAGTTACGGACGGTGGGATACGCAGTATTTT; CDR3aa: CASSYGRWDTQYF
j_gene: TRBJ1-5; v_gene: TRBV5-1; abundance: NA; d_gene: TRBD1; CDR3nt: TGCGCCAGCAGCACCGGGACAGCGAATCAGCCCCAGCATTTT; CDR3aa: CASSTGTANQPQHF
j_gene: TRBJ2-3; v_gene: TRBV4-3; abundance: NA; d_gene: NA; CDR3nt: TGCGCCAGCAGCCAGAACCCCGGAGGGTCAGATACGCAGTATTTT; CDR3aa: CASSQNPGGSDTQYF
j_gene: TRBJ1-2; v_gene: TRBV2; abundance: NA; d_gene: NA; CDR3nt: TGTGCCAGCAGAAGGAGCTCAGACGCCTATGGCTACACCTTC; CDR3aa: CASRRSSDAYGYTF
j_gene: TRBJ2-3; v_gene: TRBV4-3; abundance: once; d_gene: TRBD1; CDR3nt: TGCGCCAGCAGAAGACAGGGGGGTACAGATACGCAGTATTTT; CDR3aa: CASRRQGGTDTQYF
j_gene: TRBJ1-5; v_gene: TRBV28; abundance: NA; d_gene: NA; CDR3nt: TGTGCCAGCAGGGGGCGGGTCTGGCAGCCCCAGCATTTT; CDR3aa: CASRGRVWQPQHF
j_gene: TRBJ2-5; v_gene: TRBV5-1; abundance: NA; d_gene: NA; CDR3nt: TGCGCCAGCAGCTTGTGGGAGAACCAAGAGACCCAGTACTTC; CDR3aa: CASSLWENQETQYF
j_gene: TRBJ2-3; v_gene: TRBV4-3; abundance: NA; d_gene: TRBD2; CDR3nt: TGCGCCAGCAGCCAAGATATTCGAACTAGCGGCACATGGGATACGCAGTATTTT; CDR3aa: CASSQDIRTSGTWDTQYF
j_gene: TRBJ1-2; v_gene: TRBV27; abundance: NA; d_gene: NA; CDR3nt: TGTGCCAGCAGTACAGCAGGGTACTATGGCTACACCTTC; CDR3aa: CASSTAGYYGYTF
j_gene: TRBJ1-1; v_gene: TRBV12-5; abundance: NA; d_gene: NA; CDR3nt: TGTGCTAGTGGTTTCGGAGGGGGGGGCATGAACACTGAAGCTTTCTTT; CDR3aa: CASGFGGGGMNTEAFF
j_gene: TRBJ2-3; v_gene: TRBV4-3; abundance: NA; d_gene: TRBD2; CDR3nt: TGCGCCAGCAGCCAAGATCCCGCGGGAGGGCCGACAGATACGCAGTATTTT; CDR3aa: CASSQDPAGGPTDTQYF
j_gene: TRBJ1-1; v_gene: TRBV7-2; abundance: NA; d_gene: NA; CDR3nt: TGTGCCAGCAGCTTATTAGTGGTGAGTGTGAACACTGAAGCTTTCTTT; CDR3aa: CASSLLVVSVNTEAFF
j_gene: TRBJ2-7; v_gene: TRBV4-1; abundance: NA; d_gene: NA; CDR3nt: TGCGCCAGCAGCCAAGCCCGGGGGGGCAGGGGGGCCGAGCAGTACTTC; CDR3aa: CASSQARGGRGAEQYF
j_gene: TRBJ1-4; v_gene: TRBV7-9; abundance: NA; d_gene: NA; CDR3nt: TGTGCCAGCAGCCCGGACAGAGCAACTAATGAAAAACTGTTTTTT; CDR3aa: CASSPDRATNEKLFF
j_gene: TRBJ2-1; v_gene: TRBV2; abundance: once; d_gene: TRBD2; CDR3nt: TGTGCCAGCAGTGAATCGGGGGGATTCTCCTACAATGAGCAGTTCTTC; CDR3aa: CASSESGGFSYNEQFF
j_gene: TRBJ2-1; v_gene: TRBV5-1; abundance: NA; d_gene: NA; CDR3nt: TGCGCCAGCAGCTTGGTCGGGGGATTGGATGAGCAGTTCTTC; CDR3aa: CASSLVGGLDEQFF
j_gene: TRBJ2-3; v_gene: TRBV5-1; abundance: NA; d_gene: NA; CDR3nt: TGCGCCAGCAGCTCCAAATCCGGGATGGATACGCAGTATTTT; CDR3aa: CASSSKSGMDTQYF
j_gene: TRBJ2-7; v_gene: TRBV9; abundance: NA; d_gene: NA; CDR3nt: TGTGCCAGCAGCGTGCAGGGCTTGGGCGAGCAGTACTTC; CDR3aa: CASSVQGLGEQYF
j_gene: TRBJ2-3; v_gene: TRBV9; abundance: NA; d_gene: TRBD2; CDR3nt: TGTGCCAGCAGCGTAGCGACTAGCGGGATGACAGATACGCAGTATTTT; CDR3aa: CASSVATSGMTDTQYF
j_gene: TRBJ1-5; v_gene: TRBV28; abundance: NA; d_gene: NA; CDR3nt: TGTGCCAGCAGTCGGGCGGGCGGCAATCAGCCCCAGCATTTT; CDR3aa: CASSRAGGNQPQHF
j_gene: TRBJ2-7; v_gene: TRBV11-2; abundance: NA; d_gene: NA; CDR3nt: TGTGCCAGCAGCTTACAGGGGTCCCTCTACGAGCAGTACTTC; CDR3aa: CASSLQGSLYEQYF
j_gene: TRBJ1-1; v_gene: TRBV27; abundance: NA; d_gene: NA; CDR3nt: TGTGCCAGCAGTTCCCACCAATCGAACACTGAAGCTTTCTTT; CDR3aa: CASSSHQSNTEAFF
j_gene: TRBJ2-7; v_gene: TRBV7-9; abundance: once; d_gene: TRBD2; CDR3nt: TGTGCCAGCAGCCCCCTGGCGGGAGGTCACTACGAGCAGTACTTC; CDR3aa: CASSPLAGGHYEQYF
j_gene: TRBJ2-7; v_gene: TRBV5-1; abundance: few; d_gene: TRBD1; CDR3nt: TGCGCCAGCAGCTACGGACAGGGGGCCTACGAGCAGTACTTC; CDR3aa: CASSYGQGAYEQYF
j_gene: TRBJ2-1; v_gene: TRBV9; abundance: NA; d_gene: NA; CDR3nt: TGTGCCAGCAGCGCCGGGCGGGGTGACAATGAGCAGTTCTTC; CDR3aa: CASSAGRGDNEQFF
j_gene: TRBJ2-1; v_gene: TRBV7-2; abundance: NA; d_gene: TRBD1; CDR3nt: TGTGCCAGCAGCTTAAGCTCAGGGGGATCCTACAATGAGCAGTTCTTC; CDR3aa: CASSLSSGGSYNEQFF
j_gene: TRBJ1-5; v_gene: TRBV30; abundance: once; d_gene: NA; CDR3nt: TGTGCCTGGAACGTAGGGGGAAATCAGCCCCAGCATTTT; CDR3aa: CAWNVGGNQPQHF
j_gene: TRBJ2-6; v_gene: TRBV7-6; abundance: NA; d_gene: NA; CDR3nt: TGTGCCAGCAGCTCGCGCTCTGGGGCCAACGTCCTGACTTTC; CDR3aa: CASSSRSGANVLTF
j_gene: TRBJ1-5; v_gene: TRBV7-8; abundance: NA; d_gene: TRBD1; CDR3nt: TGTGCCAGCAGCCCGGACCGACAGGGTGGCAATCAGCCCCAGCATTTT; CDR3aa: CASSPDRQGGNQPQHF
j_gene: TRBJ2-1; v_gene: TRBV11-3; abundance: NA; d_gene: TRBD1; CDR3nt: TGTGCCAGCAGCTCTGACGGGACAGGGGATCACAATGAGCAGTTCTTC; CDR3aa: CASSSDGTGDHNEQFF
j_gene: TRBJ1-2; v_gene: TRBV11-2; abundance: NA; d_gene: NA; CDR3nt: TGTGCCAGCAGCTCGTCAGCGGGGGCTAACTATGGCTACACCTTC; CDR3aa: CASSSSAGANYGYTF